Sequencing of this T cell receptor beta chain was carried out in a study of long-term antiretroviral therapy in people with HIV. About the research overall: Samples from the earliest time points predate the 2015 immediate-ART recommendation by about a decade.

Each sample contained about 0.85-11 million cryopreserved PBMC, thawed before DNA extraction. Germline V lookup: CDR1 SGHNT, CDR2 YYREEE (reference sequence). The CDR3 runs 12 residues. Trimming cost V 0 bases and J 7 bases, with 4 bases left between them. The libraries were made with immunoSEQ v3.0 at survey level. What sequencing targeted per sample was about 35,000-55,000 T-cell genomes. Clones were read by immunoSEQ multiplex PCR, and TCRdb kept only the in-frame ones, dropping some. Of 35,000 or so clones listed, 80% to 90% are singletons. Study results and caveats: Spans of CDR3 length were tighter for HIV repertoires than for controls.

Remarks on this clone: The antigen is undetermined.

The chain combines TRBV5-4 with TRBJ2-2; D gene unclear. Sequenced here: unsorted PBMCs, sampled 2.2 years after starting antiretroviral therapy. The receptor comes from a man between 18 and 35 years old with HIV. In nucleotides, the CDR3 is TGTGCCAGCAGCTTGGTAGGCGGGGAGCTGTTTTTT. Translation gives CASSLVGGELFF.